The 22 T cell receptor beta chains below come from one sample, sequenced in a study of blood T cell repertoires in COVID-19. Repertoires were generated with immunoSEQ multiplex PCR, while TCRdb's copy carries only in-frame clones and drops some. The repertoire holds roughly 300,000 clones, with 70% to 90% as singletons. Sequences were obtained from PBMCs or T cells enriched from blood (not recorded which). The origin of the receptors is a woman aged 18-35 years who had recovered from COVID-19.

This chain connects TRBV4-1 to TRBJ1-2, with unresolved D. This CDR3 region has 13 residues. V lost 1 base, J lost 2 bases, and 5 bases lay in between. Germline CDR1 is MGHRA and CDR2 is YSYEKL. As DNA, the CDR3 is TGCGCCAGCAGCCAAGCTAGGAACTATGGCTACACCTTC. Encoded protein: CASSQARNYGYTF.

The CDR3 protein is CASSFPSGTSGRRTYNEQFF. CDR3 coding DNA: TGTGCCAGCAGCTTTCCATCGGGGACTAGCGGGAGGAGGACCTACAATGAGCAGTTCTTC. The chain recombines TRBV7-8 with TRBJ2-1, with 15 bases matching TRBD2. The CDR3 is 20 residues long. From germline, CDR1 is SGHVS and CDR2 FQNEAQ. The V gene end was trimmed by 3 bases and the J gene end by 2 bases; junction bases not matched to a gene: 11.

This clone was counted only a few times. The rearrangement links TRBV3-1 (or the pseudogene TRBV3-2) to TRBJ2-7; 8 positions match TRBD2. CDR3 length: 14 residues. Germline assignment: CDR1 LGHDT and CDR2 YNNKEL (reference sequence). V lost 8 bases, J lost 3 bases, and 9 bases stayed unmatched. CDR3: CASSQAGAGYEQYF. CDR3 nucleotides: TGTGCCAGCTCTCAAGCGGGAGCAGGCTACGAGCAGTACTTC.

The V and J genes are TRBV9 and TRBJ2-2; 7 bases line up with TRBD1. The CDR3 is 16 residues long. Germline CDR1 SGDLS, CDR2 YYNGEE. Unmatched junction bases numbered 4, after V lost 0 bases and J lost 2 bases. The CDR3 nucleotides are TGTGCCAGCAGCGTAGGGGGACAGCTTAACACCGGGGAGCTGTTTTTT. Its protein is CASSVGGQLNTGELFF.

The chain joins TRBV9 to TRBJ1-1, with TRBD1 identical over 10 bases. The germline CDR1 and CDR2 sequences are SGDLS and YYNGEE. This CDR3 region has 17 residues. Trimming removed 2 bases from V and 1 base from J; junction bases left unmatched: 8. This CDR3 is CASSVAGTGAGNTEAFF. The CDR3 nucleotides are TGTGCCAGCAGCGTCGCCGGGACAGGGGCTGGGAACACTGAAGCTTTCTTT.

This clone has just one count. The V and J genes are TRBV4-1 and TRBJ2-5; no definite D call. This CDR3 region has 16 residues. Germline lookup yields CDR1 MGHRA and CDR2 YSYEKL. The V end was cut by 0 bases, the J end by 5 bases, with 16 bases between. The CDR3 spells CASSQDPLLPRETQYF. The CDR3 DNA follows: TGCGCCAGCAGCCAAGACCCTCTACTCCCGAGGGAGACCCAGTACTTC.

This clone showed up just once. The chain carries TRBV12-3 or TRBV12-4 and TRBJ1-4; D is possibly TRBD1 (5 bases). The CDR3 sequence is 13 residues long. V lost 7 bases to trimming and J lost 5 bases, with 11 bases between them. CDR3 sequence (DNA): TGTGCCAGCACAGGGCCGCCGAATGAAAAACTGTTTTTT. It is translated as CASTGPPNEKLFF.

V is TRBV7-9 and J is TRBJ1-2; weak D call: TRBD1 (5 bases). The CDR3 has 19 amino acids. V lost 3 bases and J lost 2, with 25 bases in between. CDR1 is SEHNR and CDR2 is FQNEAQ in the germline V gene (reference sequence). CDR3 protein: CASSFLTWGPAAGNYGYTF. The CDR3 DNA sequence: TGTGCCAGCAGCTTCCTGACTTGGGGCCCTGCCGCAGGGAACTATGGCTACACCTTC.

V gene TRBV5-1 combines with J gene TRBJ1-3; D perhaps matches TRBD1 (5 bases). Deletions cut 3 bases from V and 3 bases from J, with 13 bases between. In germline, CDR1 is SGHRS, CDR2 YFSETQ. This CDR3 region has 15 residues. CDR3 coding DNA: TGCGCCAGCAGCTCCTGGGGGGATTTTGGAAACACCATATATTTT. Protein sequence: CASSSWGDFGNTIYF.

The V and J genes are TRBV6-5 and TRBJ1-1; D is perhaps TRBD1 (5 bases). There are 11 residues in the CDR3. V was cut by 2 bases and J by 11 bases, with 9 bases left in between. The germline V gene encodes CDR1 MNHEY and CDR2 SVGAGI. CDR3 nucleotide sequence: TGTGCCAGCAGTTACCTGGGGCATGCTTTCTTT. Translation: CASSYLGHAFF.

The CDR3 loop is CASSDQGGQETQYF. CDR3 nucleotide sequence: TGTGCCAGCAGTGACCAGGGGGGTCAAGAGACCCAGTACTTC. This chain uses TRBV2 with TRBJ2-5; weak D call: TRBD1 (7 bases). V lost 3 bases and J 2 bases, leaving 10 bases between the germline ends. Germline V gene data show CDR1 as SNHLY and CDR2 as FYNNEI. This CDR3 has 14 amino acids.

In its sample, this clone was seen once. V and J are TRBV4-1 and TRBJ2-7, with 9 bases identical to TRBD1. The J segment lost 0 bases and the V segment lost 4 bases, leaving 4 bases of the junction unmatched. Per germline, CDR1 MGHRA and CDR2 YSYEKL. There are 15 residues in the CDR3. The CDR3 is CASSPIQGASYEQYF. The CDR3 coding sequence is TGCGCCAGCAGCCCAATACAGGGGGCCTCCTACGAGCAGTACTTC.

The rearrangement joins TRBV5-4 to TRBJ2-7, with TRBD2 matching 9 bases. The CDR3 has 15 amino acids. V dropped 4 bases and J dropped 4; count of bases not matched to a gene: 9. Germline loops: CDR1 SGHNT, CDR2 YYREEE (reference sequence). In nucleotides, the CDR3 is TGTGCCAGCAGCGAAATAGCGGGAGCTGGTTACGAGCAGTACTTC. This codes for CASSEIAGAGYEQYF.

The chain uses TRBV9 and TRBJ1-1; D unclear. CDR1 is SGDLS and CDR2 is YYNGEE in the germline V gene. CDR3 size: 12 residues. The germline V and J ends were trimmed by 4 bases and 11 bases, with 15 bases remaining between them. Here the CDR3 DNA reads TGTGCCAGCAGCTCCCCGGGAGGCATTGCTTTCTTT. This encodes CASSSPGGIAFF. The full variable domain, completed using reference TRBV9 and TRBJ1-1, is DSGVTQTPKHLITATGQRVTLRCSPRSGDLSVYWYQQSLDQGLQFLIQYYNGEERAKGNILERFSAQQFPDLHSELNLSSLELGDSALYFCASSSPGGIAFFGQGTRLTVV.

This clone occurred once. The chain has TRBV9 and TRBJ1-5; D is uncertain. Trimming took off 2 bases at V and 5 bases at J, with 8 bases between the two ends. Germline assignment: CDR1 SGDLS and CDR2 YYNGEE. CDR3 length equals 13 residues. The CDR3 region has the DNA TGTGCCAGCAGCGTGAACTCTGATCAGCCCCAGCATTTT. Protein sequence: CASSVNSDQPQHF.

V usage is TRBV18 and J usage is TRBJ2-2, with 7 bases identical to TRBD1. Germline assignment: CDR1 KGHSH and CDR2 LQKENI. CDR3 size: 15 residues. The trim removed 6 bases at V and 3 bases at J, leaving 7 bases unmatched. The CDR3 DNA sequence: TGTGCCAGCTCGCGACAGGGTTGGGACACCGGGGAGCTGTTTTTT. The encoded protein is CASSRQGWDTGELFF.

This chain joins TRBV7-9 and TRBJ1-6; D is ambiguous. The germline V gene has CDR1 SEHNR and CDR2 FQNEAQ (reference sequence). The CDR3 runs to 13 residues. Trimming shortened V by 2 bases and J by 7 bases, and 6 bases separated the two germline ends. The CDR3 DNA reads as TGTGCCAGCAGCTTACTCGGGAATTCACCCCTCCACTTT. Encoded protein: CASSLLGNSPLHF.

The rearrangement uses TRBV5-1 and TRBJ1-2; D is possibly TRBD1 (6 bases). The CDR3 contains 13 residues. CDR1 is SGHRS, CDR2 YFSETQ, per germline. The germline V and J ends were trimmed by 4 bases and 2 bases, with 9 bases remaining between them. This CDR3 reads CASSMDSNYGYTF. CDR3 nucleotide sequence: TGCGCCAGCAGCATGGACAGCAACTATGGCTACACCTTC.

The rearrangement joins TRBV14 to TRBJ2-3, with 15 nucleotides matching TRBD2. Trimming took 0 bases from V and 6 from J; bases not matched to a gene: 10. The CDR3 loop spans 19 amino acids. The germline V gene has CDR1 SGHDN and CDR2 FVKESK. The CDR3 DNA follows: TGTGCCAGCAGCCAAGATTGGACTAGCGGGAGGGCCTATGGTGATACGCAGTATTTT. This gives the protein CASSQDWTSGRAYGDTQYF. Drawing the rest from reference TRBV14 and TRBJ2-3, the complete variable domain is EAGVTQFPSHSVIEKGQTVTLRCDPISGHDNLYWYRRVMGKEIKFLLHFVKESKQDESGMPNNRFLAERTGGTYSTLKVQPAELEDSGVYFCASSQDWTSGRAYGDTQYFGPGTRLTVL.

V is TRBV14 and J is TRBJ2-7; a possible D gene is TRBD2 (6 bases). The germline V gene encodes CDR1 SGHDN and CDR2 FVKESK. The V end was cut by 0 bases, the J end by 1 base, with 13 bases between. This CDR3 spans 16 amino acids. The CDR3 sequence is CASSQDLAGRSYEQYF. The DNA of the CDR3 is TGTGCCAGCAGCCAAGATTTGGCAGGGAGGTCCTACGAGCAGTACTTC.

The chain recombines TRBV6-2 or TRBV6-3 with TRBJ2-7; tentative D call: TRBD1 (5 bases). Germline V gene lookup returns CDR1 MNHEY and CDR2 SVGEGT. Between the trimmed V and J ends, which lost 8 bases and 3 bases, there was a span of 14 bases. The CDR3 loop spans 13 amino acids. The CDR3 sequence: CASGRQSRYEQYF. The CDR3 DNA reads TGTGCCAGCGGCCGACAGTCCCGCTACGAGCAGTACTTC.

The chain recombines TRBV7-9 with TRBJ1-4, with D uncertain. V was trimmed by 4 bases and J by 13 bases, leaving 16 bases between them. The CDR3 contains 13 residues. CDR1 and CDR2 from the germline V gene are SEHNR and FQNEAQ (reference sequence). The CDR3 sequence is CASSSSGVERLFF. The CDR3 nucleotides are TGTGCCAGCAGCTCTTCCGGGGTAGAGAGACTGTTTTTT.